The 9 T cell receptor beta chains listed next were all sequenced from one sample in a study of T cells in localized non-small cell lung cancer. Clones were read by immunoSEQ multiplex PCR, and TCRdb kept only the in-frame ones, dropping some. The sample lists nearly 15,000 clones, approximately 85% occurring once. The specimen was peripheral blood, collected before any cancer treatment. Receptors were obtained from a female donor at least 60 years old with stage I squamous cell lung carcinoma.

Written as DNA, the CDR3 is TGTGCCTGGAGTACGGGGACTAGCGGCCCCAATGAGCAGTTCTTC. As protein: CAWSTGTSGPNEQFF. The chain couples TRBV30 to TRBJ2-1; 11 nucleotides line up with TRBD2. This CDR3 has 15 residues. The V gene end was trimmed by 2 bases and the J gene end by 6 bases; junction bases not matched to a gene: 6. Germline CDR1 and CDR2: GTSNPN and SVGIG (reference sequence).

The chain carries TRBV30 and TRBJ1-5; possibly TRBD1 for D (5 bases). Germline V gives CDR1 GTSNPN, CDR2 SVGIG (reference sequence). The ends were cut back, 0 bases at V and 10 bases at J, with 16 bases in the middle. The CDR3 runs to 14 residues. CDR3 amino acids: CAWSVGGTLSPQHF. DNA of the CDR3: TGTGCCTGGAGTGTGGGGGGGACTTTGAGCCCCCAGCATTTT.

The gene calls are TRBV4-2 and TRBJ2-2, with a tentative D call TRBD1 (5 bases). The CDR3 sequence is 14 residues long. Trimming removed 0 bases from V and 6 bases from J, with 8 bases in between. CDR1 is LGHNA and CDR2 is YNFKEQ in the germline V gene. The CDR3 DNA follows: TGTGCCAGCAGCCAAGATGCCAGGGCCGGGGAGCTGTTTTTT. Translation: CASSQDARAGELFF.

V and J are TRBV28 and TRBJ2-7; D is unresolved. The CDR3 runs to 14 residues. Germline loops: CDR1 MDHEN, CDR2 SYDVKM. The ends were cut back, 2 bases at V and 7 bases at J, with 15 bases in the middle. This CDR3 reads CASSLPASIFEQYF. The DNA for the CDR3 is TGTGCCAGCAGTTTACCGGCTTCGATTTTTGAGCAGTACTTC.

The chain links TRBV7-8 to TRBJ1-5; D is undetermined. CDR1 is SGHVS and CDR2 is FQNEAQ in the germline V gene. The CDR3 covers 18 residues. Trimming pared 1 base from V and 0 bases from J, leaving 16 bases between. CDR3 nucleotide sequence: TGTGCCAGCAGCTTAGTTTGGATGGGGAGGGATAGCAATCAGCCCCAGCATTTT. It specifies CASSLVWMGRDSNQPQHF. The entire variable domain, with the rest obtained from reference TRBV7-8 and TRBJ1-5, is as follows: GAGVSQSPRYKVAKRGQDVALRCDPISGHVSLFWYQQALGQGPEFLTYFQNEAQLDKSGLPSDRFFAERPEGSVSTLKIQRTQQEDSAVYLCASSLVWMGRDSNQPQHFGDGTRLSIL.

The chain couples TRBV11-2 to TRBJ2-1; D remains unclear. Germline lookup yields CDR1 SGHAT and CDR2 FQNNGV. The length of the CDR3 is 14 residues. The germline V and J ends were trimmed by 2 bases and 9 bases, with 14 bases remaining between them. CDR3 DNA: TGTGCCAGCAGCTTATTGGACCACTCCGGTGAGCAGTTCTTC. This encodes CASSLLDHSGEQFF.

This clone showed up just once. CDR3 bases: TGTGCCAGCAGCCAAGACAGGGCTAACTATGGCTACACCTTC. Translating it yields CASSQDRANYGYTF. The V gene is TRBV14, the J gene TRBJ1-2, with D tentatively TRBD1 (5 bases). This CDR3 has 14 amino acids. V was pared by 0 bases and J by 0 bases, with 5 bases between. Germline lookup yields CDR1 SGHDN and CDR2 FVKESK.

This clone came up once. The chain carries TRBV6-6 and TRBJ1-1; 11 nucleotides align to TRBD1. Germline lookup yields CDR1 MNHNY and CDR2 SVGAGI (reference sequence). CDR3 length: 14 residues. V lost 4 bases and J lost 7; bases outside the gene matches: 5. The CDR3 region has the DNA TGTGCCAGCAGTTCAGGGACAGGGGGTATTGAAGCTTTCTTT. Its protein is CASSSGTGGIEAFF.

The J gene is TRBJ1-1, the V gene TRBV11-3; 8 bases align to TRBD1. Trimming cost V 4 bases and J 1 base; bases outside gene matches: 2. This CDR3 contains 14 residues. CDR1 and CDR2 from the germline V gene are SGHNT and YENEEA. CDR3 sequence reads: CASSSGTGNTEAFF. The CDR3 DNA sequence: TGTGCCAGCAGCTCTGGGACAGGGAACACTGAAGCTTTCTTT.